These 21 T cell receptor beta chains were all obtained from the same sample, sequenced in a study of response to subunit inactivated influenza vaccine. MiXCR was run by TCRdb on the RT-PCR reads, yielding one entry per CDR3 protein. The sample includes roughly 170,000 distinct CDR3 sequences, approximately 9.2% of them seen just once. This specimen consisted of non-naive T cells sorted from PBMCs, obtained on the day of vaccination. These receptors were obtained from a middle-aged man who received an inactivated influenza vaccine.

This clonotype was detected once. A much larger clone differs from this one at a single base, so this may be a read error. The rearrangement links TRBV6-5 to TRBJ2-7; D unclear. The germline V gene has CDR1 MNHEY and CDR2 SVGAGI. Trimming left V 6 bases short and J 0 bases short, with 3 bases between. The CDR3 loop spans 11 amino acids. The CDR3 DNA follows: TGTGCCAGCAGAAACTCCTACGAGCAGTACTTC. It codes for CASRNSYEQYF.

This clonotype was detected ten times or more. V usage is TRBV28 and J usage is TRBJ2-5; 7 nucleotides match TRBD1. With V trimmed by 5 bases and J by 5 bases, 8 bases remained unmatched. CDR3 size: 14 residues. Germline lookup yields CDR1 MDHEN and CDR2 SYDVKM. The CDR3 region is CASSQDRVGETQYF. The CDR3 DNA sequence: TGTGCCAGCAGTCAAGACAGGGTTGGCGAGACCCAGTACTTC.

This clonotype was detected ten times or more. The chain has TRBV7-9 and TRBJ2-7; no firm D call. There are 15 residues in the CDR3. Germline CDR1 reads SEHNR; CDR2 reads FQNEAQ (reference sequence). V lost 1 base to trimming and J lost 5 bases, with 15 bases between them. CDR3 coding DNA: TGTGCCAGCAGCTTAGTTGCCGGCCTCCTAGACGAGCAGTACTTC. Its protein is CASSLVAGLLDEQYF.

The sample holds many counts of this clonotype. The rearrangement joins TRBV6-1 to TRBJ2-5; D is uncertain. V was pared by 6 bases and J by 7 bases, with 15 bases between. CDR3 length: 13 amino acids. The germline V gene encodes CDR1 MNHNS and CDR2 SASEGT. CDR3 residues: CASSRPSLVTQYF. Written as DNA, the CDR3 is TGTGCCAGCAGCCGACCGTCCTTGGTGACCCAGTACTTC.

The rearrangement uses TRBV7-9 and TRBJ2-7; D may match TRBD1 or TRBD2 (5 bases each). Trimming pared 1 base from V and 2 bases from J, leaving 12 bases between. The CDR3 length is 15 residues. Germline V gene lookup returns CDR1 SEHNR and CDR2 FQNEAQ (reference sequence). The CDR3 spells CASSLGSGTTYEQYF. Here the CDR3 DNA reads TGTGCCAGCAGCTTAGGGTCCGGGACGACCTACGAGCAGTACTTC.

The table lists this clonotype with a few counts. This rearrangement joins TRBV6-5 to TRBJ1-1; possibly TRBD1 for D (6 bases). Germline V gene sequence: CDR1 MNHEY, CDR2 SVGAGI. This CDR3 comprises 11 residues. Trimming removed 6 bases at V and 9 bases at J, with 11 bases between. CDR3: CASSGGRKAFF. CDR3 bases: TGTGCCAGCAGCGGGGGGCGTAAAGCTTTCTTT.

The J gene is TRBJ2-3, the V gene TRBV28, with 9 bases aligning to TRBD1. There are 14 residues in the CDR3. V was clipped by 8 bases and J by 4 bases; unmatched bases: 7. CDR1 MDHEN and CDR2 SYDVKM come from the germline V gene. The CDR3 bases are TGTGCCAGCGCGGGACAGGGACTCCCAGATACGCAGTATTTT. Protein sequence: CASAGQGLPDTQYF. Together with reference TRBV28 and TRBJ2-3, the CDR3 gives the full variable domain: DVKVTQSSRYLVKRTGEKVFLECVQDMDHENMFWYRQDPGLGLRLIYFSYDVKMKEKGDIPEGYSVSREKKERFSLILESASTNQTSMYLCASAGQGLPDTQYFGPGTRLTVL.

This clonotype has only a few counts. This chain joins TRBV14 and TRBJ2-1; TRBD1 agrees at 7 bases. The CDR3 contains 15 residues. J lost 9 bases, V lost 1 base, and 9 bases had no gene match. From germline, CDR1 is SGHDN and CDR2 FVKESK. The CDR3 spells CASSQGTGQWTEQFF. The CDR3 coding sequence is TGTGCCAGCAGCCAAGGGACGGGACAGTGGACTGAGCAGTTCTTC.

This clonotype was recorded many times. This chain connects TRBV11-2 to TRBJ2-3, with TRBD2 matching over 11 bases. The CDR3 contains 18 residues. Looked up from germline, CDR1 is SGHAT and CDR2 is FQNNGV. The trim removed 3 bases at V and 2 bases at J, leaving 10 bases unmatched. As DNA, the CDR3 is TGTGCCAGCAGCTTGGGGTACATGGGACTAGCGGTCACAGATACGCAGTATTTT. Its protein product is CASSLGYMGLAVTDTQYF. Full variable domain (outside the CDR3, taken from reference TRBV11-2 and TRBJ2-3): EAGVAQSPRYKIIEKRQSVAFWCNPISGHATLYWYQQILGQGPKLLIQFQNNGVVDDSQLPKDRFSAERLKGVDSTLKIQPAKLEDSAVYLCASSLGYMGLAVTDTQYFGPGTRLTVL.

This clonotype was counted at least ten times. The V and J genes are TRBV5-1 and TRBJ2-5, with D tentatively TRBD1 (6 bases). Trimming cost V 4 bases and J 2 bases, with 12 bases left between them. The germline V gene encodes CDR1 SGHRS and CDR2 YFSETQ. The CDR3 sequence is 14 residues long. This CDR3 is CASSTGQIQETQYF. The CDR3 nucleotides read TGCGCCAGCAGCACGGGACAAATTCAAGAGACCCAGTACTTC.

This clonotype was detected many times. V and J are TRBV20-1 and TRBJ1-1, with D unresolved. The CDR3 contains 13 residues. Trimming shortened V by 1 base and J by 0 bases, and 6 bases separated the two germline ends. Germline V CDR1 and CDR2: DFQATT, SNEGSKA (reference sequence). CDR3 in DNA: TGCAGTGCTAGAGGGGGTGTGAACACTGAAGCTTTCTTT. This codes for CSARGGVNTEAFF.

This clonotype showed up many times. The chain has TRBV28 and TRBJ2-3, with 9 nucleotides matching TRBD2. The V and J ends lost 1 base and 5 bases, in that order; junction bases with no gene match: 16. The CDR3 is 19 residues long. The V gene's germline CDR1 is MDHEN and CDR2 SYDVKM. The CDR3 nucleotides are TGTGCCAGCAGTTTATCGTCTTATCTGCGGCGGGAGGGCCAAGATACGCAGTATTTT. Translating it yields CASSLSSYLRREGQDTQYF.

V and J are TRBV5-5 and TRBJ1-6; D gene ambiguous. This CDR3 contains 15 residues. The V gene's germline CDR1 is SGHKS and CDR2 YYEKEE (reference sequence). Trimming took off 1 base at V and 7 bases at J, with 12 bases between the two ends. CDR3 residues: CASSLSGPPNSPLHF. The CDR3, as DNA: TGTGCCAGCAGCTTGTCGGGTCCACCAAATTCACCCCTCCACTTT. Full variable domain (outside the CDR3, taken from reference TRBV5-5 and TRBJ1-6): DAGVTQSPTHLIKTRGQQVTLRCSPISGHKSVSWYQQVLGQGPQFIFQYYEKEERGRGNFPDRFSARQFPNYSSELNVNALLLGDSALYLCASSLSGPPNSPLHFGNGTRLTVT.

This clonotype was observed a handful of times. The chain joins TRBV5-6 to TRBJ2-5; D is possibly TRBD1 or TRBD2 (5 bases each). Between the trimmed V and J ends, which lost 0 bases and 2 bases, there was a span of 26 bases. The CDR3 is 20 amino acids. Germline CDR1 is SGHDT and CDR2 is YYEEEE. CDR3 loop: CASSLDSLGASRSHQETQYF. The DNA of the CDR3 is TGTGCCAGCAGCTTGGATAGTCTCGGGGCAAGCCGATCACATCAAGAGACCCAGTACTTC.

V gene TRBV4-3 combines with J gene TRBJ1-2, with TRBD1 as a possible D gene (5 bases). V was clipped by 0 bases and J by 7 bases, with 9 bases between them. Germline V gene sequence: CDR1 LGHNA, CDR2 YSLEER. The CDR3 spans 13 residues. CDR3 in DNA: TGCGCCAGCAGCCAAGAAGGGGACTCTGGCTACACCTTC. Its protein is CASSQEGDSGYTF.

This clonotype was observed at least ten times. The chain is built from TRBV25-1 and TRBJ1-2; 8 nucleotides match TRBD1. Germline V gene sequence: CDR1 MGHDK, CDR2 SYGVNS. Losses at the gene ends were 1 base for V and 13 bases for J; bases not matched to a gene: 8. There are 13 residues in the CDR3. CDR3 DNA sequence: TGTGCCAGCAGTGAATCGGGACAGGCTCGTTTCACCTTC. The encoded protein is CASSESGQARFTF.

This clonotype appeared a few times. The V gene is TRBV3-1, the J gene TRBJ2-1, with 9 bases fitting TRBD1. Germline V lookup: CDR1 LGHDT, CDR2 YNNKEL (reference sequence). Trimming took 4 bases from V and 3 from J; bases not matched to a gene: 1. The CDR3 consists of 14 residues. The CDR3 loop is CASSPGQGYNEQFF. The CDR3 bases are TGTGCCAGCAGCCCGGGACAGGGCTACAATGAGCAGTTCTTC.

This clonotype has a count of ten or more. V and J are TRBV4-3 and TRBJ2-3; TRBD1 is a possible D gene (6 bases). Deletions cut 0 bases from V and 0 bases from J, with 10 bases between. This CDR3 has 16 amino acids. The V gene's germline CDR1 is LGHNA and CDR2 YSLEER. In DNA form, the CDR3 reads TGCGCCAGCAGCCAAGATATGGGGGCCAGCACAGATACGCAGTATTTT. Protein sequence: CASSQDMGASTDTQYF.

This clonotype was picked up a small number of times. The rearrangement joins TRBV15 to TRBJ2-2; TRBD2 matches 10 bases. The CDR3 sequence is 16 residues long. The germline V gene has CDR1 LNHNV and CDR2 YYDKDF (reference sequence). V was clipped by 3 bases and J by 8 bases; unmatched bases: 9. The CDR3 DNA reads as TGTGCCACCAGCAGGTCCCTAGCGGGAGTGGAAGGGGAGCTGTTTTTT. Translating it yields CATSRSLAGVEGELFF.

The gene calls are TRBV6-2 or TRBV6-3 and TRBJ2-1; the match to TRBD1 covers 8 bases. The ends lost 6 bases at V and 7 bases at J; junction bases unmatched: 8. Germline-derived CDR1 and CDR2 are MNHEY and SVGEGT. The CDR3 is 14 amino acids. CDR3 amino acids: CASSRQGRSNEQFF. CDR3 coding DNA: TGTGCCAGCAGCAGACAGGGGCGCAGTAATGAGCAGTTCTTC.

This clonotype has a handful of counts. The V call is TRBV19, the J call TRBJ2-7; TRBD1 aligns across 8 bases. The germline CDR1 and CDR2 sequences are LNHDA and SQIVND (reference sequence). V trimming: 9 bases; J trimming: 2 bases; junction bases outside the gene matches: 6. The CDR3 is made up of 13 amino acids. The CDR3: CASRDRRTYEQYF. DNA for the CDR3: TGTGCCAGCAGGGACAGGCGAACCTACGAGCAGTACTTC.